This entry describes one T cell receptor (beta chain). TCRdb's table, derived via immunoSEQ multiplex PCR, lists solely in-frame clones and lacks some. The table lists about 190,000 clones, about 80% of them singletons, with about 25% in the top ten. V was cut by 2 bases and J by 9 bases, with 14 bases left in between. Looked up from germline, CDR1 is SGHTA and CDR2 is FQGNSA. This CDR3 is built from 14 residues. This sample stems from a study of blood T cell repertoires in COVID-19. Study-level information: Sample material is recorded as cDNA or gDNA derived from T cells, B-cell-depleted T cells, or PBMCs.

Sequences were obtained from peripheral blood. V usage is TRBV7-2 and J usage is TRBJ1-5, with a tentative D call TRBD1 (5 bases). The receptor was isolated from an older woman with acute or convalescent COVID-19. Here the CDR3 DNA reads TGTGCCAGCAGCTTAAGGGGCAGCCACGCGCCCCAGCATTTT. It yields the protein CASSLRGSHAPQHF.